The 8 T cell receptor beta chains given below trace back to one sample, sequenced in a study of identical twins. MiXCR, run by TCRdb on the 5' RACE reads, gives a single entry per CDR3 protein. The sample carries roughly 710,000 distinct CDR3 sequences, around 6.1% recorded once. The sequencing input was naive T cells sorted from blood. Receptors were obtained from a man aged 18 to 35 in good health.

This clonotype was seen many times. The V and J genes are TRBV5-1 and TRBJ2-2, with 10 bases fitting TRBD1. This CDR3 has 18 residues. J lost 3 bases, V lost 3 bases, and 11 bases had no gene match. Germline assignment: CDR1 SGHRS and CDR2 YFSETQ. CDR3 bases: TGCGCCAGCAGCTCACCCTCCGGGACAGGGGTGGACACCGGGGAGCTGTTTTTT. The encoded protein is CASSSPSGTGVDTGELFF.

This clonotype was counted ten times or more. The J gene is TRBJ2-3, the V gene TRBV20-1; D ambiguous. The CDR3 sequence is 12 residues long. The V gene lost 1 base and the J gene lost 7 bases, with 9 bases spanning the gap. The germline V gene encodes CDR1 DFQATT and CDR2 SNEGSKA (reference sequence). The CDR3 coding sequence is TGCAGTGCTAGAGGTTCCGGACATACGCAGTATTTT. Protein sequence: CSARGSGHTQYF.

This clonotype came up a few times. J is TRBJ1-5 and V is TRBV20-1; 9 bases line up with TRBD1. CDR1 is DFQATT, CDR2 SNEGSKA, per germline (reference sequence). The CDR3 consists of 14 residues. V was pared by 5 bases and J by 1 base, with 3 bases of the junction left unmatched. DNA for the CDR3: TGCAGTGCTCGACAGGGGGTAAGCAATCAGCCCCAGCATTTT. Its protein is CSARQGVSNQPQHF.

This rearrangement joins TRBV19 to TRBJ2-5; no definite D call. The V gene lost 6 bases and the J gene lost 5 bases, with 10 bases spanning the gap. The CDR3 covers 12 residues. Germline V CDR1 and CDR2: LNHDA, SQIVND (reference sequence). In DNA, the CDR3 is TGTGCCAGTAGCGAAAATGGTGAGACCCAGTACTTC. It specifies CASSENGETQYF.

This clonotype was picked up a small number of times. The rearrangement uses TRBV25-1 and TRBJ2-5; tentatively, D is TRBD1 or TRBD2 (6 bases each). Trimming removed 6 bases from V and 5 bases from J, with 16 bases in between. This CDR3 region has 14 residues. CDR1 MGHDK and CDR2 SYGVNS come from the germline V gene. The CDR3 DNA is TGTGCCAGCAGCCATGGGGGGCCGAGGGAGACCCAGTACTTC. This sequence encodes CASSHGGPRETQYF.

This clonotype was found many times. V usage is TRBV3-1 and J usage is TRBJ2-7; either TRBD1 or TRBD2 may fit D (5 bases each). The CDR3 extends over 16 amino acids. Trimming pared 1 base from V and 2 bases from J, leaving 15 bases between. The germline V gene encodes CDR1 LGHDT and CDR2 YNNKEL (reference sequence). The DNA for the CDR3 is TGTGCCAGCAGCCAAGGAGCAGGGAGAAGCACCTACGAGCAGTACTTC. Protein sequence: CASSQGAGRSTYEQYF.

This clonotype was seen only a few times. The chain has TRBV30 and TRBJ1-2, with 9 bases aligning to TRBD1. V gave up 1 base and J gave up 3 bases; unmatched junction bases: 6. Germline V gives CDR1 GTSNPN, CDR2 SVGIG (reference sequence). CDR3 length equals 15 residues. The CDR3 DNA is TGTGCCTGGAGTGCGGGGACAGGGAGGGACTATGGCTACACCTTC. Translated: CAWSAGTGRDYGYTF.

This clonotype was observed at least ten times. The chain joins TRBV6-2 or TRBV6-3 to TRBJ2-5; D might be TRBD2 (6 bases). Trimming pared 7 bases from V and 2 bases from J, leaving 17 bases between. Germline lookup yields CDR1 MNHEY and CDR2 SVGEGT. The CDR3 spans 15 residues. The CDR3 here is CASTDRGTPQETQYF. CDR3 nucleotides: TGTGCCAGCACCGACCGGGGGACGCCTCAAGAGACCCAGTACTTC.